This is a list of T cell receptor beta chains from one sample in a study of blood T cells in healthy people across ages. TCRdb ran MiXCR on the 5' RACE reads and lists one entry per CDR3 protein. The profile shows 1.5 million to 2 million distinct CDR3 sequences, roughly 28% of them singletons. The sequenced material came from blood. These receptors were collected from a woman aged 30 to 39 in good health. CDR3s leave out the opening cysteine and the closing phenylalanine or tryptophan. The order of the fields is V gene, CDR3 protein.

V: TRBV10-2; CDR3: ASSEGGFGNTIY
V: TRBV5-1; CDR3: ASSTQGPGANVLT
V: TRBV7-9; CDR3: ATASGGVDGYT
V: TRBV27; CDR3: ASSPLAGTSYNEQF
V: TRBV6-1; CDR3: ASGALRDYGYT
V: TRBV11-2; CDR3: TSSLFRGFTDTQY
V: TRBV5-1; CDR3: ASSLVTTDNEQF
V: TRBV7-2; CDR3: ASSLQGAELF
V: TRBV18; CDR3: ASSPIGGYEQY
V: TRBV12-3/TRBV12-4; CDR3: ASSFGAEGYT
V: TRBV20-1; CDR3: SARGHTDTQY
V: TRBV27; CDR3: ACTTGRGGHEQY
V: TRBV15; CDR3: ATSRGFVPIHEQY
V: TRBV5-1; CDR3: ASSPRVHGLKNTEAF
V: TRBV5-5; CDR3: ASREDFNYEQY
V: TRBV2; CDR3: ASSATGGGDIQY
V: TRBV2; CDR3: ASSGGDGENIQY
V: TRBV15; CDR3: ATSRDAPGPGRQETQY
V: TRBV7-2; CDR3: ASSLVGYGGGTDTQY
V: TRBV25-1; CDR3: ASRTEDGLVGSESYT
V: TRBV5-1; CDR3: ASRATLTLADTQY
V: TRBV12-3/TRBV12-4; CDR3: ASSTSGQADGYT
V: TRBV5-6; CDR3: ASSLVAGMDTQY
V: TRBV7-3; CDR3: ASSLEGNGQF
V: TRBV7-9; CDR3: ASSLGGRNGHPY
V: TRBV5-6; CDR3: ASSLNGDQPQH
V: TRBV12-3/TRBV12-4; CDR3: ASSSQGQVYGYT
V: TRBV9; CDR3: ASSVDGTDQETQY
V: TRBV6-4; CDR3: ASSETRGGEQF
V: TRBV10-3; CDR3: AIKKGVDYGYT
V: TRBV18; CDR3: ASSPVLTSEQETQY
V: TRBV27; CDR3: ASSSPGTDKNQPQH
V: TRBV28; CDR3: ASSLPWTGRNIQY
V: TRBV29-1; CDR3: SVEDRDVYNEQY
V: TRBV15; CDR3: ATSGPGLPIGF
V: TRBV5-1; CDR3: ASSLQASGGQETQY
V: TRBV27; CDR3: ASSSRLENTEAF
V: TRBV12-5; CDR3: ASGTPTSGGGPYEQY
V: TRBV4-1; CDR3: ASSQIGTGDEKLF
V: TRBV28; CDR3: ASSPPTGSEQF
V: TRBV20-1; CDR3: SAGDDGTSGSGEQF
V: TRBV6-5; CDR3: ASSFSGTGVYNEQF
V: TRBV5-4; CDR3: ASSARDGRYGYT
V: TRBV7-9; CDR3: ASSSGVGPLH
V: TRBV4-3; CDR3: ASSQGRSRNSPLH
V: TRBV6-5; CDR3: ASSYSEVRNTEAF
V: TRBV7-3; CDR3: ASSAAGDQPQH
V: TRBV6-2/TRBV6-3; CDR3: ASTKVGRVNTEAF
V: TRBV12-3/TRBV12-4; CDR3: ASSPPHRASGYNEQF
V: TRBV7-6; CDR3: ASSPREPPNPFSYEQY
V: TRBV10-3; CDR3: AIRAGTGRSNIQY
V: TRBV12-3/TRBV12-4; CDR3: ASGNSGGNGELF
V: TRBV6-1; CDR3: ASSEATYEQY
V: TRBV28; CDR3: ASSVTALAGYT
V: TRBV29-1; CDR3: SVAVDTRTSEQY
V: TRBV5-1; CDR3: ASSWEQGRHMNTEAF
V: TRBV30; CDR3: AWSVPLGRGEY